This T cell receptor (beta chain) was retrieved from a study of shared clonotypes between healthy human individuals. On the study more broadly: Three plates each covered CD4 naive and memory; CD8 naive two, CD8 memory one.

The method was immunoSEQ multiplex PCR; TCRdb's version includes in-frame clones alone and lacks a portion of them. Here the sample spans around 2,100,000 clones, about 94% being singletons. CD45RO-negative, CCR7-selected cells formed the naive CD8 fraction, which excluded terminally differentiated effector memory CD45RA+ cells. Of note for this clone: Its target is unknown.

Study findings and constraints: Around 4.9% of naive CD4 clonotypes were shared across a handful of donors.

Germline V gene data show CDR1 as MDHEN and CDR2 as SYDVKM. This CDR3 has 15 residues. The germline V and J ends were trimmed by 2 bases and 2 bases, with 10 bases remaining between them. The V gene is TRBV28, the J gene TRBJ1-5, with D unresolved. The sample consisted of naive CD8+ T cells sorted from blood. The source is a man aged 18 to 29 in good health. CDR3 nucleotides: TGTGCCAGCAGTTTACGCACCTCCGGCAATCAGCCCCAGCATTTT. Amino acids: CASSLRTSGNQPQHF.